A selection of T cell receptor beta chains follows, all from one sample in a study of blood T cell repertoires in COVID-19. Sequencing was performed with immunoSEQ multiplex PCR; in TCRdb, only in-frame clones are kept and a portion is missing. Altogether 210,000 or so clones are present, around 81% being singletons, with the ten largest covering roughly 4.5%. Sequenced material: PBMCs or T cells enriched from blood (not recorded which). The receptors were sampled from a man aged 25-45 years with acute COVID-19. Each CDR3 is given with its conserved first and last residue. Fields, in order: J gene, V gene, CDR3 protein.

TRBJ2-2 | TRBV6-5 | CASSYSGLLNTGELFF
TRBJ2-5 | TRBV10-2 | CASSGGLARETQYF
TRBJ1-6 | TRBV28 | CASTESSYNSPLHF
TRBJ1-1 | TRBV9 | CASSVGTGVLNTEAFF
TRBJ1-2 | TRBV28 | CASTRSNYGYTF
TRBJ2-3 | TRBV7-3 | CASSLGGLGTDTQYF
TRBJ2-3 | TRBV5-1 | CASSFQGLNTDTQYF
TRBJ1-1 | TRBV10-2 | CASRTGNTEAFF
TRBJ2-7 | TRBV9 | CASSVGRFSYEQYF
TRBJ1-2 | TRBV19 | CASSSTGGFLSGYTF
TRBJ1-5 | TRBV3-1/TRBV3-2 | CASSPGAGNQPQHF
TRBJ1-3 | TRBV30 | CAWSPQGGGNTIYF
TRBJ2-3 | TRBV3-1/TRBV3-2 | CASRSYTDTQYF
TRBJ1-1 | TRBV14 | CASSQGSPYSTGTGYEAFF
TRBJ2-3 | TRBV11-3 | CASSLGGTVSTDTQYF
TRBJ2-1 | TRBV7-3 | CASSQGLGNEQFF
TRBJ2-5 | TRBV7-3 | CASSLDGGSDETQYF
TRBJ1-6 | TRBV9 | CASSITGAGNSPLHF
TRBJ1-1 | TRBV5-6 | CASRMKGASIEAFF
TRBJ1-2 | TRBV24-1 | CATSDPAGPTNYGYTF
TRBJ1-2 | TRBV6-5 | CASSYSYHYGYTF
TRBJ2-1 | TRBV5-1 | CASSLGLAGGPNEQFF
TRBJ1-6 | TRBV7-9 | CASSLPRAPLHF
TRBJ1-3 | TRBV25-1 | CASSDVRIKGGDTIYF
TRBJ2-2 | TRBV27 | CASSFLTGELFF
TRBJ2-7 | TRBV12-3/TRBV12-4 | CASSLVQGYEQYF
TRBJ1-5 | TRBV5-5 | CASSLGYGDRPNQPQHF
TRBJ2-5 | TRBV10-1 | CASSRTSGGFQETQYF
TRBJ1-5 | TRBV2 | CASSLSGGNQPQHF
TRBJ2-3 | TRBV6-5 | CASSLGLAGVNTQYF
TRBJ1-4 | TRBV9 | CASSVATGTGVEKLFF
TRBJ2-7 | TRBV29-1 | CSGLTGPYEQYF
TRBJ1-6 | TRBV19 | CASSETGDSHSPLHF
TRBJ2-3 | TRBV13 | CASSRTRTDTQYF
TRBJ2-7 | TRBV28 | CASGTESDYEQYF
TRBJ2-6 | TRBV11-2 | CASSLQAPNVLTF
TRBJ2-7 | TRBV24-1 | CATSNTHYEQYF